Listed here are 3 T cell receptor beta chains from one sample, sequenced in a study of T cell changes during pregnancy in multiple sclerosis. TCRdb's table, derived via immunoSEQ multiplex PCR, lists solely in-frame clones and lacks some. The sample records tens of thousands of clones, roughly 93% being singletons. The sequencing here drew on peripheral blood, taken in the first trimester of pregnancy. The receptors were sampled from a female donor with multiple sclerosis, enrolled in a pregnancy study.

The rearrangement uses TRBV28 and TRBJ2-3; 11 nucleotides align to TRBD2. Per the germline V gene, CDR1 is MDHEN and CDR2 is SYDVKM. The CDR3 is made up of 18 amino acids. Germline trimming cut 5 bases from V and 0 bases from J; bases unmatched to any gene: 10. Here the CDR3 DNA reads TGTGCCAGCAGTAATGCGGGACTAGCGGATACTAGCACAGATACGCAGTATTTT. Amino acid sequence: CASSNAGLADTSTDTQYF. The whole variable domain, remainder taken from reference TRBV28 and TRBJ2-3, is DVKVTQSSRYLVKRTGEKVFLECVQDMDHENMFWYRQDPGLGLRLIYFSYDVKMKEKGDIPEGYSVSREKKERFSLILESASTNQTSMYLCASSNAGLADTSTDTQYFGPGTRLTVL.

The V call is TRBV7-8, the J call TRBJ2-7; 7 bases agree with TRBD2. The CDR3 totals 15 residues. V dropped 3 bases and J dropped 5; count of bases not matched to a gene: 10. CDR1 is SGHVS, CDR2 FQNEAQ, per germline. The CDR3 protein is CASSLLGRGADEQYF. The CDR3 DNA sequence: TGTGCCAGCAGCTTGCTTGGGAGGGGCGCTGACGAGCAGTACTTC.

The CDR3 nucleotides read TGTGCCAGCTCACCACTGGACAGGAAGATCTACGAGCAGTACTTC. Translated: CASSPLDRKIYEQYF. The rearrangement links TRBV18 to TRBJ2-7; 7 bases line up with TRBD1. Per germline, CDR1 KGHSH and CDR2 LQKENI. The CDR3 spans 15 residues. J gave up 3 bases and V 1 base, and 6 bases lay outside the gene matches.